Listed below are T cell receptor beta chains from one sample, sequenced in a study of tumor-infiltrating lymphocytes in primary liver carcinoma. TCRdb re-analysed the multiplex PCR reads in MiXCR, keeping a single row per CDR3 protein. The sample lists about 330,000 distinct CDR3 sequences, less than 70% occurring once. Sample: peripheral blood. All receptors derive from a man aged 35 to 55 with primary liver carcinoma and hepatitis B virus infection. CDR3s include the opening cysteine and the closing phenylalanine or tryptophan. A D gene is named only where the DNA matches it firmly. Clone size is shown for a subset of rows, as once, few, many or a class of expanded clone.

V: TRBV28
J: TRBJ2-2
D: NA
size: NA
DNA: TGTGTCAGCAGTATAACGGGGACCGGGGAGCTGTTTTTT
CDR3: CVSSITGTGELFF

V: TRBV6-4
J: TRBJ2-5
D: NA
size: once
DNA: TGTGCCAGCAGTGACTCCCCCAGGGGGGCTAGCGGCGACGCCGTCGGAGAGACCCAGTACTTC
CDR3: CASSDSPRGASGDAVGETQYF

V: TRBV11-2
J: TRBJ2-7
D: TRBD2
size: NA
DNA: TGTGTCAGCAGCCCTGGAGCGGGAAGCTCCTACGAGCAGCACTTC
CDR3: CVSSPGAGSSYEQHF

V: TRBV28
J: TRBJ2-2
D: NA
size: NA
DNA: TGTGCCAGCAGGAAGACAGGTCGAACCACCGGGGAGCTGTTTTTT
CDR3: CASRKTGRTTGELFF

V: TRBV11-2
J: TRBJ2-3
D: NA
size: NA
DNA: TGTGCCAGTAGCCGGGTTAGCGGTAGGGGATATACACAGTATTTT
CDR3: CASSRVSGRGYTQYF

V: TRBV5-4
J: TRBJ2-7
D: TRBD2
size: NA
DNA: TGTGCCAGCAGTCTGTCCGGGAGGCCCGAGAACGAGCAGTACTTC
CDR3: CASSLSGRPENEQYF

V: TRBV4-1
J: TRBJ2-7
D: TRBD1
size: NA
DNA: TGCGCCAGCAGCCAAGGGGACAGCTCCTACGAACGGTACTTC
CDR3: CASSQGDSSYERYF

V: TRBV7-9
J: TRBJ2-1
D: NA
size: many
DNA: TGTGCCAGCAGCTTACGGGGGGCCAATGAGCAGTTCTTC
CDR3: CASSLRGANEQFF

V: TRBV6-5
J: TRBJ2-7
D: NA
size: many
DNA: TGTGCCAGCAGTTACGTTCGGACAGTTGACTACGAGCAGTACTTC
CDR3: CASSYVRTVDYEQYF

V: TRBV6-2/TRBV6-3
J: TRBJ2-1
D: NA
size: NA
DNA: TGTGCCAGCAGTTACCCTCGGGGCTCAATGGAGCAGTTCTTC
CDR3: CASSYPRGSMEQFF

V: TRBV4-1
J: TRBJ2-1
D: TRBD1
size: many
DNA: TGCGCCAGTTCCCGGGACAGGGGTACCGATGAGCAGTTCTTC
CDR3: CASSRDRGTDEQFF

V: TRBV4-1
J: TRBJ2-3
D: TRBD2
size: NA
DNA: TGCGCCAGCCGGGAGGGGAGCACAGATACGCAGTATTTT
CDR3: CASREGSTDTQYF

V: TRBV28
J: TRBJ2-6
D: NA
size: few
DNA: TGTGCCAGCAAGGCGGGAGGGGCCAACGTCCTGACTTTC
CDR3: CASKAGGANVLTF

V: TRBV29-1
J: TRBJ2-2
D: NA
size: NA
DNA: TGCAGCGTTGAGTTGACGATCGGGGAGCTGTTTTTT
CDR3: CSVELTIGELFF

V: TRBV28
J: TRBJ2-5
D: NA
size: NA
DNA: TGTGCCAGCAGCCCAGGGCAGGGTGTGTTCCGGTACTTC
CDR3: CASSPGQGVFRYF

V: TRBV6-1
J: TRBJ1-2
D: TRBD1
size: NA
DNA: TGTGCCAGCAGGGGACAGACACTAAACCATGTCTACACCTTC
CDR3: CASRGQTLNHVYTF

V: TRBV11-2
J: TRBJ2-3
D: NA
size: once
DNA: TGTACCAGCAGCTCATCAGGAGATGGAGATACGCAGTATTTT
CDR3: CTSSSSGDGDTQYF

V: TRBV6-6
J: TRBJ1-2
D: NA
size: many
DNA: TGTGCCAGCAGCCTTTCACCGGACACCTATGGCTACACCTTC
CDR3: CASSLSPDTYGYTF

V: TRBV11-2
J: TRBJ1-2
D: NA
size: NA
DNA: TGTGCCAGTAGCATAACGGCTAACTATAGCTACACCTTC
CDR3: CASSITANYSYTF

V: TRBV11-2
J: TRBJ2-3
D: NA
size: NA
DNA: TGTGCCAGCAGCTTAGATCTGCCGGGAAACATAGATACGCAGTGTTTT
CDR3: CASSLDLPGNIDTQCF

V: TRBV10-3
J: TRBJ2-1
D: NA
size: NA
DNA: TGTGCCACTGGGCCCGGGGCCACCTTCAATGAGCAGTTCTTC
CDR3: CATGPGATFNEQFF

V: TRBV4-3
J: TRBJ2-1
D: TRBD2
size: NA
DNA: TGCGCCAGCAGCCAAGATTGGTCTAGCGGGAGTAATGAGCAGCTCTTC
CDR3: CASSQDWSSGSNEQLF

V: TRBV12-5
J: TRBJ2-7
D: TRBD1
size: many
DNA: TGTGCTAGTGGTTTGAAACCGAGCCAGACAGGGGAGAAAGGCGAGCAGTACTTC
CDR3: CASGLKPSQTGEKGEQYF

V: TRBV5-1
J: TRBJ2-2
D: NA
size: NA
DNA: TGCGCCAGCAGCTTGGAACGAGTCCCCGGGGAGCTGTTTTTT
CDR3: CASSLERVPGELFF

V: TRBV6-2/TRBV6-3
J: TRBJ2-6
D: TRBD2
size: NA
DNA: TGTGCCAGCGGGCCCGGATTAGCGGGCTCCGGGGCCAACGTCCTGACTTTC
CDR3: CASGPGLAGSGANVLTF

V: TRBV6-5
J: TRBJ2-3
D: NA
size: NA
DNA: TGTGCCAGCAGTAACCGGGCCATCATGGGGGATACGAAGTATTTT
CDR3: CASSNRAIMGDTKYF

V: TRBV13
J: TRBJ2-3
D: TRBD2
size: few
DNA: TGTGCCAGCAGCCGTAGCGGGACGGACACAGATACGCAGTATTTT
CDR3: CASSRSGTDTDTQYF

V: TRBV4-1
J: TRBJ1-3
D: NA
size: NA
DNA: TGCACCAGCAGCCAAAACGGGGTATCGGTTGACACCATATATTTT
CDR3: CTSSQNGVSVDTIYF

V: TRBV7-8
J: TRBJ1-5
D: NA
size: NA
DNA: TGTGCCTGCAGCTTACGGGATAGCAATCAGCCCCAGCATTTT
CDR3: CACSLRDSNQPQHF

V: TRBV12-3/TRBV12-4
J: TRBJ2-7
D: NA
size: many
DNA: TGTGCCAGCAGTAGCAGGGCCGAGCAGTACTTC
CDR3: CASSSRAEQYF

V: TRBV11-1
J: TRBJ2-5
D: NA
size: many
DNA: TGTGCCAGCAGCTTACGGGCAGCGGCCTTTCGAGAGACCCAGTACTTC
CDR3: CASSLRAAAFRETQYF

V: TRBV5-1
J: TRBJ2-2
D: NA
size: NA
DNA: TGCGCCAGCAGCTTGATCCAGGGAAGTCCCGGGGAGCTGTTTTTT
CDR3: CASSLIQGSPGELFF

V: TRBV12-3/TRBV12-4
J: TRBJ2-2
D: NA
size: many
DNA: TGTGCCAGCAGCCTCTGGAACACCGGGGAGCTGTTTTTT
CDR3: CASSLWNTGELFF

V: TRBV6-2/TRBV6-3
J: TRBJ2-5
D: NA
size: many
DNA: TGTGCCAGCAGTTCCCATAGAGTGGAGACCCAGTACTTC
CDR3: CASSSHRVETQYF

V: TRBV4-2
J: TRBJ2-6
D: NA
size: many
DNA: TGTGCCAGCAGCCAAGAAAGCTCTGGGGCCAACGTCCTGACTTTC
CDR3: CASSQESSGANVLTF

V: TRBV7-9
J: TRBJ2-3
D: TRBD2
size: once
DNA: TGTGCTAGCAGCCAAAGCCTAGCGGGAGGACGAATCCGCACAGATACGCAGTATTTT
CDR3: CASSQSLAGGRIRTDTQYF

V: TRBV5-5
J: TRBJ2-5
D: TRBD2
size: many
DNA: TGTGCCAGCAGCTCCGCTGGGGGGTGGCTAGCGGCCCAAGAGACCCAGTACTTC
CDR3: CASSSAGGWLAAQETQYF

V: TRBV11-2
J: TRBJ2-5
D: TRBD1
size: NA
DNA: TGTGCCAGCAGCAGCTACGGGACAGGGGGGGAGACCCAATACTTC
CDR3: CASSSYGTGGETQYF

V: TRBV18
J: TRBJ1-2
D: NA
size: NA
DNA: TGTGCCAGCTCACCACAGCGACCGACTAACTATGGCTACACCTTC
CDR3: CASSPQRPTNYGYTF

V: TRBV10-2
J: TRBJ1-1
D: NA
size: NA
DNA: TGCGCCAGCAGTAAGTGCTGGGTCGCTGAAGCTTTCTTT
CDR3: CASSKCWVAEAFF

V: TRBV24-1
J: TRBJ2-1
D: TRBD2
size: NA
DNA: TGTACCACCAGCCCCCTTGTGGCTAGCGGGAGGGTAAATGAGCAGTTCTTC
CDR3: CTTSPLVASGRVNEQFF

V: TRBV11-2
J: TRBJ2-1
D: NA
size: once
DNA: TGTGTCAGCACTCCCTATATTTTACTAGATACGCACAATGAGCAGTTCTTC
CDR3: CVSTPYILLDTHNEQFF

V: TRBV24-1
J: TRBJ2-2
D: NA
size: NA
DNA: TGTGCCACCAGAAGCGAAGGCGGCTCGGGGGAGCTGTTTTTT
CDR3: CATRSEGGSGELFF

V: TRBV6-1
J: TRBJ2-5
D: NA
size: NA
DNA: TGTGCCAGCAGTGAAGCTCTAGGTTCCGAGACCCAGTACTTC
CDR3: CASSEALGSETQYF

V: TRBV24-1
J: TRBJ2-1
D: TRBD2
size: NA
DNA: TGTGCCACCAGTGATACTAGCGGGAGCTCCTACAATGAGCAGTTCTTC
CDR3: CATSDTSGSSYNEQFF

V: TRBV28
J: TRBJ2-1
D: NA
size: NA
DNA: TGTGCCGGCCTCGCCAGGGGGGGCGTCGATGAGCAGTTCTTC
CDR3: CAGLARGGVDEQFF

V: TRBV29-1
J: TRBJ2-1
D: NA
size: NA
DNA: TGCAGCGTTGGATGGGGCTTGGGCAATGAGCAGTTCTTC
CDR3: CSVGWGLGNEQFF

V: TRBV6-2/TRBV6-3
J: TRBJ2-7
D: NA
size: few
DNA: TGTGCCAGCAGTTACTCGAGCGGCGGGGACGAGCAGTACTTC
CDR3: CASSYSSGGDEQYF

V: TRBV29-1
J: TRBJ1-4
D: NA
size: NA
DNA: TGCAGCGTCAGGGGAGGGCTAGGACTGTTTTTT
CDR3: CSVRGGLGLFF

V: TRBV11-2
J: TRBJ2-4
D: NA
size: NA
DNA: TGTGCCAGATGCACTCGGGACGCCATCAAAAACATTCTGTACTTC
CDR3: CARCTRDAIKNILYF

V: TRBV11-2
J: TRBJ1-4
D: NA
size: NA
DNA: TGTGCCAGTAGCCGGGCGGGGGGGGCGAGAGTCAAACTGTTTTTT
CDR3: CASSRAGGARVKLFF

V: TRBV11-2
J: TRBJ2-6
D: TRBD2
size: NA
DNA: TGTGCCAGCAATTTCAGCGGGAGCTGGGCCAACGTCCTGAGTTTC
CDR3: CASNFSGSWANVLSF

V: TRBV11-2
J: TRBJ2-7
D: TRBD1
size: NA
DNA: TGTGCCAGCAGCCGAACGGACAGGTCCTACGAGCGATACTTC
CDR3: CASSRTDRSYERYF

V: TRBV29-1
J: TRBJ1-2
D: NA
size: NA
DNA: TGCAGCGTTGAAAAGTCAAGGGCCGGCCAGAGGTCCTATGGCTACACCTTT
CDR3: CSVEKSRAGQRSYGYTF

V: TRBV5-1
J: TRBJ1-1
D: NA
size: few
DNA: TGCGCCAGCAGCTTCCCGGGGAACACTGAAGCTTTCTTT
CDR3: CASSFPGNTEAFF